The rows below give T cell receptor beta chains drawn from one sample of a study of OX40 agonist ivuxolimab in advanced cancers. Some clones are missing from TCRdb's copy, which holds only in-frame ones; the method was immunoSEQ multiplex PCR. The sample holds under 85,000 clones; approximately 78% are singletons and the top ten take less than 5.5%. The sequencing here drew on CD4+ or CD8+ T cells sorted from blood, taken in a trial of the OX40 agonist ivuxolimab. Receptors were obtained from an adult with an advanced solid tumor such as melanoma, head and neck, liver or kidney cancer. CDR3s include the opening cysteine and the closing phenylalanine or tryptophan.

cdr3_aa: CASPSEGNGYTF; j_call: TRBJ1-2; v_call: TRBV6-4
cdr3_aa: CASSYGADTQYF; j_call: TRBJ2-3; v_call: TRBV5-4
cdr3_aa: CASSLGGGGFSNQPQHF; j_call: TRBJ1-5; v_call: TRBV5-1
cdr3_aa: CASSSGGSNQPQHF; j_call: TRBJ1-5; v_call: TRBV28
cdr3_aa: CASTAWTGPSDEQYF; j_call: TRBJ2-7; v_call: TRBV7-6
cdr3_aa: CSGDRGTEAFF; j_call: TRBJ1-1; v_call: TRBV29-1
cdr3_aa: CASNTGDSNQPQHF; j_call: TRBJ1-5; v_call: TRBV2
cdr3_aa: CASSSSGLAGGSSYNEQFF; j_call: TRBJ2-1; v_call: TRBV11-2
cdr3_aa: CASRPRQDTQYF; j_call: TRBJ2-3; v_call: TRBV6-6
cdr3_aa: CASSEGRDTGELFF; j_call: TRBJ2-2; v_call: TRBV2
cdr3_aa: CASSHQIATNEKLFF; j_call: TRBJ1-4; v_call: TRBV7-2
cdr3_aa: CASSKRQGAIYGYTF; j_call: TRBJ1-2; v_call: TRBV11-2
cdr3_aa: CASSLERGRFKDSNQPQHF; j_call: TRBJ1-5; v_call: TRBV11-2
cdr3_aa: CSVEDATRNTEAFF; j_call: TRBJ1-1; v_call: TRBV29-1
cdr3_aa: CAISEGRGHTGELFF; j_call: TRBJ2-2; v_call: TRBV10-3
cdr3_aa: CASNRDSKETQYF; j_call: TRBJ2-5; v_call: TRBV5-4
cdr3_aa: CASSRGQTNEKLFF; j_call: TRBJ1-4; v_call: TRBV6-1
cdr3_aa: CASSFSGELGTEAFF; j_call: TRBJ1-1; v_call: TRBV11-2
cdr3_aa: CASTPGLAGINTGELFF; j_call: TRBJ2-2; v_call: TRBV19
cdr3_aa: CASRLETSEQYF; j_call: TRBJ2-7; v_call: TRBV7-2
cdr3_aa: CASSFLGQGEAFF; j_call: TRBJ1-1; v_call: TRBV27
cdr3_aa: CASSKDGGGELFF; j_call: TRBJ2-2; v_call: TRBV19
cdr3_aa: CASSFDRVAYEQYF; j_call: TRBJ2-7; v_call: TRBV5-4
cdr3_aa: CASSRDTSNTEAFF; j_call: TRBJ1-1; v_call: TRBV5-1
cdr3_aa: CASSPLDPNIPHREQYF; j_call: TRBJ2-7; v_call: TRBV28